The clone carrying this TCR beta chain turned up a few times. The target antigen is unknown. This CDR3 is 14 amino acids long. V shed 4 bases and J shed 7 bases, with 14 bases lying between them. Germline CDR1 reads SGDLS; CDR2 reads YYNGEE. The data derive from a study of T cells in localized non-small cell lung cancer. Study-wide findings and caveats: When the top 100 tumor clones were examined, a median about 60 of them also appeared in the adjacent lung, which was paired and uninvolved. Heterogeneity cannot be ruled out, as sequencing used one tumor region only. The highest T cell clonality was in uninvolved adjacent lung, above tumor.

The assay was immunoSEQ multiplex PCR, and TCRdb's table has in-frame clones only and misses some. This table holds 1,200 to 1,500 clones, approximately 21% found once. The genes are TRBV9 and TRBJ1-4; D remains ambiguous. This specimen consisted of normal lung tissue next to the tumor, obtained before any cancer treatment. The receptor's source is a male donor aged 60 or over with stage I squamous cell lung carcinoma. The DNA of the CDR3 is TGTGCCAGCAGCTTAGGCCTTGTTGGTGAAAAACTGTTTTTT. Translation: CASSLGLVGEKLFF.